The present entry profiles one T cell receptor (beta chain) with its context. Antigen specificity is unknown. The data derive from a study of cytomegalovirus exposure and HLA in healthy donors. On the study more broadly: Of roughly 400 genotyped donors, 70% to 85% clustered with self-reported Caucasian donors. Study findings and constraints: Later analysis showed most CMV-associated TCR beta chains appearing HLA-restricted.

The CDR3 length is 14 residues. From germline, CDR1 is MRHNA and CDR2 SNTAGT. V was shortened by 7 bases and J by 0 bases, with 9 bases between the two germline ends. The PCR ran on 60 Vbeta and 13 Jbeta primers. This table comes from immunoSEQ multiplex PCR, and its TCRdb copy is limited to in-frame clones, with some not included. This sample yields approximately 150,000 clones, of which roughly three quarters are seen a single time; approximately 1.6% belongs to the top ten. This clonotype originated in a middle-aged woman in good health and CMV-seronegative. Sequencing was done on a sample of PBMCs. The chain couples TRBV6-4 to TRBJ2-2, with D perhaps TRBD1 (6 bases). The CDR3 DNA is TGTGCCAGCAAAGGGACAACGAACACCGGGGAGCTGTTTTTT. This sequence encodes CASKGTTNTGELFF.